This entry lists 4 T cell receptor beta chains sequenced from one sample in a study of blood T cell repertoires in COVID-19. Assay used: immunoSEQ multiplex PCR; TCRdb lists only in-frame clones, some missing. The sample includes under 150,000 clones, 70% to 90% seen only once; the top ten take less than 8.5%. The sample was peripheral blood. The receptors were gathered from a woman aged 65 to 85 who had recovered from COVID-19.

The chain couples TRBV5-4 to TRBJ1-5; 8 positions match TRBD1. V shed 0 bases, J shed 3 bases, and the junction held 2 bases outside the gene matches. The CDR3 runs 15 residues. From germline, CDR1 is SGHNT and CDR2 YYREEE (reference sequence). The CDR3 nucleotides read TGTGCCAGCAGCTTGGGGGGACAGGTCAATCAGCCCCAGCATTTT. It is translated as CASSLGGQVNQPQHF.

V usage is TRBV19 and J usage is TRBJ1-2; 8 positions match TRBD1. The CDR3 loop spans 11 amino acids. The V gene end was trimmed by 9 bases and the J gene end by 6 bases; junction bases not matched to a gene: 3. Per the germline V gene, CDR1 is LNHDA and CDR2 is SQIVND (reference sequence). CDR3 nucleotides: TGTGCCAGCCAGGACAGGGATGGCTACACCTTC. Residues: CASQDRDGYTF.

The V and J genes are TRBV6-1 and TRBJ2-7, with TRBD1 as a possible D gene (6 bases). Germline CDR1 and CDR2: MNHNS and SASEGT. Between the trimmed V and J ends, which lost 1 base and 3 bases, there was a span of 10 bases. The CDR3 is 14 residues long. The CDR3 spells CASSEGTANYEQYF. CDR3 in DNA: TGTGCCAGCAGTGAAGGGACAGCAAACTACGAGCAGTACTTC.

The rearrangement joins TRBV5-1 to TRBJ2-3; weak D call: TRBD1 (6 bases). V dropped 0 bases and J dropped 3 bases, with 11 bases sitting between them. Per the germline V gene, CDR1 is SGHRS and CDR2 is YFSETQ. This CDR3 has 15 residues. This chain's CDR3 is CASSLDRGWTDTQYF. CDR3 DNA: TGCGCCAGCAGCTTGGATAGGGGGTGGACAGATACGCAGTATTTT.